These 24 T cell receptor beta chains share one sample of origin, sequenced in a study of T cell responses to AZD1222 COVID-19 vaccine. The repertoire was sequenced with immunoSEQ multiplex PCR; TCRdb's copy has only in-frame clones and lacks some. The sample includes some 180,000 clones, approximately 92% of them seen just once. Sequencing was performed on peripheral blood, taken 28 days after the second dose of the MenACWY control vaccine. The receptor set was obtained from an adult who received the MenACWY meningococcal vaccine as a control.

J is TRBJ1-3 and V is TRBV5-1; D not resolved. This CDR3 is built from 15 residues. With 0 bases removed from V and 0 bases from J, the gap between germline ends came to 7 bases. CDR1 is SGHRS and CDR2 is YFSETQ in the germline V gene. Here the CDR3 reads CASSLAASSGNTIYF. CDR3 DNA: TGCGCCAGCAGCTTGGCGGCAAGCTCTGGAAACACCATATATTTT.

The V call is TRBV2, the J call TRBJ1-2; 8 positions agree with TRBD1. Unmatched junction bases numbered 3, after V lost 6 bases and J lost 0 bases. There are 14 residues in the CDR3. Germline CDR1 reads SNHLY; CDR2 reads FYNNEI. The CDR3 DNA reads as TGTGCCAGCAGGACGACAGGGGCTAACTATGGCTACACCTTC. Protein sequence: CASRTTGANYGYTF.

The chain uses TRBV19 and TRBJ1-4, with D hard to call. Between the trimmed V and J ends, which lost 4 bases and 4 bases, there was a span of 7 bases. The CDR3 sequence is 13 residues long. CDR1 and CDR2 (germline): LNHDA, SQIVND (reference sequence). DNA for the CDR3: TGTGCCAGTAGTAAGTGGAATAATGAAAAACTGTTTTTT. Its translation: CASSKWNNEKLFF.

The rearrangement links TRBV18 to TRBJ1-6; unclear D gene. This CDR3 is 17 amino acids long. Trimming pared 6 bases from V and 5 bases from J, leaving 20 bases between. CDR1 is KGHSH and CDR2 is LQKENI in the germline V gene. CDR3 amino acids: CASSPTVSQPNNSPLHF. DNA for the CDR3: TGTGCCAGCTCCCCCACAGTCTCCCAACCGAATAATTCACCCCTCCACTTT.

The chain combines TRBV28 with TRBJ1-6, with 9 bases that match TRBD1. J gave up 4 bases and V 7 bases, and 8 bases lay outside the gene matches. The CDR3 is made up of 16 amino acids. From germline, CDR1 is MDHEN and CDR2 SYDVKM. The CDR3 sequence is CASNLQGAPYNSPLHF. The CDR3 bases are TGTGCCAGCAATCTACAGGGGGCTCCGTATAATTCACCCCTCCACTTT.

The genes are TRBV18 and TRBJ1-1; D ambiguous. This CDR3 has 15 amino acids. Germline-derived CDR1 and CDR2 are KGHSH and LQKENI. V shed 2 bases and J shed 9 bases, with 19 bases lying between them. The CDR3 is CASSPDFGEANQAFF. Written as DNA, the CDR3 is TGTGCCAGCTCACCAGACTTTGGGGAGGCCAATCAAGCTTTCTTT.

The chain combines TRBV7-6 with TRBJ2-7; D tentatively fits TRBD1 or TRBD2 (6 bases each). The CDR3 spans 15 residues. Trimming pared 2 bases from V and 5 bases from J, leaving 16 bases between. The germline V gene encodes CDR1 SGHVS and CDR2 FNYEAQ. The CDR3 loop reads CASSLSSGDMHEQYF. CDR3 in DNA: TGTGCCAGCAGCTTATCTTCGGGGGACATGCACGAGCAGTACTTC.

The rearrangement links TRBV4-1 to TRBJ2-7, with D perhaps TRBD1 or TRBD2 (5 bases each). Deletions cut 1 base from V and 0 bases from J, with 13 bases between. The CDR3 consists of 16 residues. The germline gives CDR1 MGHRA, CDR2 YSYEKL. The CDR3 spells CASSQVTGLSSYEQYF. Written as DNA, the CDR3 is TGCGCCAGCAGCCAAGTCACGGGGCTTTCCTCCTACGAGCAGTACTTC.

This chain joins TRBV5-4 and TRBJ1-2, with D tentatively TRBD1 (6 bases). CDR1 is SGHNT, CDR2 YYREEE, per germline (reference sequence). V dropped 4 bases and J dropped 4 bases, with 11 bases sitting between them. The CDR3 runs to 13 residues. The CDR3 DNA follows: TGTGCCAGCAGCCTGACAGGCATCTATGGCTACACCTTC. Protein: CASSLTGIYGYTF.

V gene TRBV3-1 (or the pseudogene TRBV3-2) combines with J gene TRBJ2-7, with 8 bases identical to TRBD2. The V gene's germline CDR1 is LGHDT and CDR2 YNNKEL (reference sequence). V gave up 4 bases and J gave up 7 bases; unmatched junction bases: 6. The CDR3 length is 13 residues. CDR3 DNA sequence: TGTGCCAGCAGCCCCGGGGGGGCCGCTGAGCAGTACTTC. Amino acid sequence: CASSPGGAAEQYF.

V gene TRBV30 combines with J gene TRBJ1-2; 10 bases are shared with TRBD1. The V segment lost 4 bases and the J segment 3 bases; nucleotides outside the gene matches: 8. The germline gives CDR1 GTSNPN, CDR2 SVGIG (reference sequence). The CDR3 length is 15 residues. The CDR3 loop is CAWKEPGQGYYGYTF. The CDR3 region has the DNA TGTGCCTGGAAAGAACCGGGACAGGGGTACTATGGCTACACCTTC.

This clone was picked up one time. The J gene is TRBJ1-4, the V gene TRBV3-1 (or the pseudogene TRBV3-2); TRBD1 aligns across 9 bases. CDR3 size: 13 residues. Germline CDR1 and CDR2: LGHDT and YNNKEL (reference sequence). Trimming took 6 bases from V and 6 from J; bases not matched to a gene: 2. The CDR3 DNA reads as TGTGCCAGCAGTCGACAGGGGGATGAAAAACTGTTTTTT. This encodes CASSRQGDEKLFF.

The chain recombines TRBV6-5 with TRBJ2-7, with 8 bases identical to TRBD1. The CDR3 totals 13 residues. The germline CDR1 and CDR2 sequences are MNHEY and SVGAGI. After removal of 6 bases from V and 5 bases from J, the junction contained 6 bases not matched to a gene. Written as DNA, the CDR3 is TGTGCCAGCAGCCGGTGGACAGGGAACGAGCAGTACTTC. It specifies CASSRWTGNEQYF.

The chain recombines TRBV5-1 with TRBJ1-5, with D uncertain. CDR3 length: 13 amino acids. With 0 bases removed from V and 5 bases from J, the gap between germline ends came to 6 bases. Per the germline V gene, CDR1 is SGHRS and CDR2 is YFSETQ. The CDR3 loop is CASSLGVDQPQHF. Here the CDR3 DNA reads TGCGCCAGCAGCTTGGGGGTTGATCAGCCCCAGCATTTT.

The V gene is TRBV5-1, the J gene TRBJ1-5; TRBD1 matches at 8 bases. CDR3 size: 14 residues. V was clipped by 4 bases and J by 7 bases; unmatched bases: 7. Per the germline V gene, CDR1 is SGHRS and CDR2 is YFSETQ. The CDR3 loop is CASSASGDRQPQHF. CDR3 DNA: TGCGCCAGCAGCGCTTCAGGGGACAGGCAGCCCCAGCATTTT.

CDR3: CASSMSRTGVTPLHF. In nucleotides, the CDR3 is TGTGCCAGTAGTATGAGTCGGACAGGGGTGACACCCCTCCACTTT. J is TRBJ1-6 and V is TRBV19; 9 bases match TRBD1. J was trimmed by 11 bases and V by 3 bases; bases with no gene match: 8. The CDR3 is 15 residues long. The germline V gene encodes CDR1 LNHDA and CDR2 SQIVND (reference sequence).

The V and J genes are TRBV6-5 and TRBJ1-1; no reliable D call. The V end lost 7 bases, the J end lost 7 bases, and 22 bases lay between the germline ends. From germline, CDR1 is MNHEY and CDR2 SVGAGI. This CDR3 is 15 amino acids long. CDR3 loop: CASTTVYRPRYEAFF. The CDR3 DNA reads as TGTGCCAGCACCACGGTTTACCGACCGCGCTATGAAGCTTTCTTT.

The chain is built from TRBV6-2 or TRBV6-3 and TRBJ2-5; 12 nucleotides agree with TRBD2. The CDR3 covers 16 residues. Germline V CDR1 and CDR2: MNHEY, SVGEGT. V gave up 4 bases and J gave up 5 bases; unmatched junction bases: 8. For the CDR3, the DNA is TGTGCCAGCAGTTCCCCTAGCGGGGGGGCATGGGAGACCCAGTACTTC. Its translation is CASSSPSGGAWETQYF.

The chain uses TRBV11-1 and TRBJ2-2, with a possible D match to TRBD2 (5 bases). CDR1 and CDR2 from the germline V gene are SGHAT and FQDESV (reference sequence). The CDR3 sequence is 13 residues long. V lost 5 bases, J lost 3 bases, and 7 bases lay in between. Here the CDR3 DNA reads TGTGCCAGCAGCCCCGGGGACACCGGGGAGCTGTTTTTT. Amino acid sequence: CASSPGDTGELFF.

This sequence joins TRBV7-2 and TRBJ1-5, with D unclear. Germline-derived CDR1 and CDR2 are SGHTA and FQGNSA. V shed 5 bases and J shed 0 bases, with 8 bases lying between them. The CDR3 length is 14 residues. CDR3 coding DNA: TGTGCCAGCAGCCTAGAATCTAGCAATCAGCCCCAGCATTTT. Translating gives CASSLESSNQPQHF.

The DNA for the CDR3 is TGTGCCAGCAGTTACGACGCCCTAGGCTATGGCTACACCTTC. Translation: CASSYDALGYGYTF. The chain recombines TRBV6-6 with TRBJ1-2; D is unclear. Germline values: CDR1 MNHNY, CDR2 SVGAGI (reference sequence). The V and J ends lost 2 bases and 4 bases respectively, with 11 bases between them. The CDR3 length is 14 residues.

The rearrangement links TRBV5-8 to TRBJ1-6; perhaps TRBD1 as D (5 bases). CDR1 is SGHTS, CDR2 YDEGEE, per germline. Trimming stripped 0 bases from V and 4 bases from J, with 11 bases between. This CDR3 has 16 amino acids. Here the CDR3 reads CASSLERGGYNSPLHF. The CDR3 nucleotides read TGTGCCAGCAGCTTGGAAAGGGGCGGGTATAATTCACCCCTCCACTTT.

Only one count was recorded for this clone. The chain couples TRBV20-1 to TRBJ2-1; the D gene is possibly TRBD2 (7 bases). This CDR3 is built from 14 residues. The germline V and J ends were trimmed by 3 bases and 8 bases, with 17 bases remaining between them. Germline loops: CDR1 DFQATT, CDR2 SNEGSKA (reference sequence). Written as DNA, the CDR3 is TGCAGTGCTAGTTGGGGGGGGCGTACTCATGAGCAGTTCTTC. Protein: CSASWGGRTHEQFF.

The CDR3 is CAWTRDREKLFF. The DNA of the CDR3 is TGTGCCTGGACCCGGGACAGGGAAAAACTGTTTTTT. The chain recombines TRBV30 with TRBJ1-4; 8 bases match TRBD1. Germline assignment: CDR1 GTSNPN and CDR2 SVGIG (reference sequence). There are 12 residues in the CDR3. V lost 4 bases, J lost 8 bases, and 3 bases stayed unmatched. The complete variable domain, with remaining parts taken from reference TRBV30 and TRBJ1-4, reads SQTIHQWPATLVQPVGSPLSLECTVEGTSNPNLYWYRQAAGRGLQLLFYSVGIGQISSEVPQNLSASRPQDRQFILSSKKLLLSDSGFYLCAWTRDREKLFFGSGTQLSVL.